This TCR beta chain was sequenced during a study of shared T cell receptors in the human thymus. The protocol was immunoSEQ multiplex PCR, while the TCRdb copy is restricted to in-frame clones and leaves out a portion. Seen here are roughly 660,000 clones, roughly 90% observed once, and the top ten hold around 0.0099%. V dropped 4 bases and J dropped 9; count of bases not matched to a gene: 15. The CDR3 extends over 16 amino acids. Germline lookup yields CDR1 SGDLS and CDR2 YYNGEE. This sample was shared with a second study, whose subject was human thymus T cells. That study adds: During corrective heart surgery, resections were taken, and the thymus tissue came from them. Usage of V and J genes appeared biased in thymic and blood repertoires. Related research found strongly overlapping thymic repertoires in unrelated individuals.

The sample consisted of thymocytes. The sequence was collected from a boy younger than two with a congenital heart defect. J is TRBJ2-2 and V is TRBV9; 7 positions match TRBD1. Here the CDR3 reads CASSPRQGVGARELFF. The CDR3 bases are TGTGCCAGCAGCCCCCGGCAGGGGGTTGGTGCCCGGGAGCTGTTTTTT.